This is a list of T cell receptor beta chains from one sample in a study of control samples from healthy donors and cancer patients. Using immunoSEQ multiplex PCR, the repertoire was profiled, and TCRdb retains in-frame clones only, with some absent. The sample has more than 30,000 clones, roughly 94% seen once. Sequences were obtained from blood. All receptors derive from a man in his sixties in good health. CDR3s include the opening cysteine and the closing phenylalanine or tryptophan. A D gene is named only where the DNA matches it firmly. Clone sizes are given selectively: once, few, many, or a class where the clone is expanded.

TRBV6-6	TRBJ1-4	-	-	TGTGCCAGCAGTTACGGGTCGGGGAAGGAGGAAAAACTGTTTTTT	CASSYGSGKEEKLFF
TRBV7-9	TRBJ2-3	TRBD2	-	TGTGCCAGCAGCACCGGGACTAGCGTATTTTCCTGGCAGTATTTT	CASSTGTSVFSWQYF
TRBV3-1/TRBV3-2	TRBJ2-7	TRBD1	-	TGTGCCAGCACACCTGGACAGGCTATCTCCTACGAGCAGTACTTC	CASTPGQAISYEQYF
TRBV11-3	TRBJ1-1	-	-	TGTGCCAGCAGCCCGAGGGCAGGGGCCACTGAAGCTTTCTTT	CASSPRAGATEAFF
TRBV7-6	TRBJ2-1	TRBD2	-	TGTGCCAGCAGCCCCGGGACTAGCGGGGGTAGCTCCTACAATGAGCAGTTCTTC	CASSPGTSGGSSYNEQFF
TRBV5-6	TRBJ1-2	TRBD1	-	TGTGCCAGCACCGACTACAGGGGTAACTATGGCTACACCTTC	CASTDYRGNYGYTF
TRBV18	TRBJ2-1	TRBD1	-	TGTGCCAGCTCACCAAGGGGACAGTCTAACAATGAGCAGTTCTTC	CASSPRGQSNNEQFF
TRBV4-2	TRBJ1-5	-	-	TGTGCCAGCAGCCAAGATTCAACAAGCAATCAGCCCCAGCATTTT	CASSQDSTSNQPQHF
TRBV7-2	TRBJ1-1	-	-	TGTGCCAGCAGCCGACGATCGAACACTGAAGCTTTCTTT	CASSRRSNTEAFF
TRBV6-2/TRBV6-3	TRBJ1-1	-	-	TGTGCCAGCAGTCATAGACGGCACACTGAAGCTTTCTTT	CASSHRRHTEAFF
TRBV5-1	TRBJ1-4	-	-	TGCGCCAGCAGCTTGGGGTCGGACTTCGAAAAACTGTTTTTT	CASSLGSDFEKLFF
TRBV10-3	TRBJ2-1	TRBD2	-	TGTGCCATCTCCGGGACTAGTGGCAATGAGCAGTTCTTC	CAISGTSGNEQFF
TRBV2	TRBJ2-5	-	-	TGTGCCAGCACGAGGGCACACCAAGAGACCCAGTACTTC	CASTRAHQETQYF
TRBV2	TRBJ1-5	-	-	TGTGCCAGCAGTGAAGGCAGGAGAGATCAGCCCCAGCATTTT	CASSEGRRDQPQHF
TRBV18	TRBJ1-1	-	-	TGTGCCAGCTCACCGGGGGGGCAGGCTGAAGCTTTCTTT	CASSPGGQAEAFF
TRBV15	TRBJ1-2	TRBD1	few	TGTGCCACCAGCAGAGGGGGGACAGGGGGCGCGAATGGCTACACCTTC	CATSRGGTGGANGYTF
TRBV7-2	TRBJ1-1	-	-	TGTGCCAGCAGCTTTCCTGGTGGAACTGAAGCTTTCTTT	CASSFPGGTEAFF
TRBV7-2	TRBJ2-5	-	-	TGTGCCAGCAGCTCGGGACTCTCAGGGGAGACCCAGTACTTC	CASSSGLSGETQYF
TRBV6-6	TRBJ1-1	-	-	TGTGCCAGCACCAAACAGGGATCCACTGAAGCTTTCTTT	CASTKQGSTEAFF
TRBV28	TRBJ1-5	TRBD1	-	TGTGCCAGCAGTTTATTGGCAGGGGGGGGTTTTTATAGCAATCAGCCCCAGCATTTT	CASSLLAGGGFYSNQPQHF
TRBV30	TRBJ1-6	-	-	TGTGCCTGGAGTGCCCAAGCCGGACAGATTCGTTCACCCCTCCACTTT	CAWSAQAGQIRSPLHF
TRBV15	TRBJ2-1	-	-	TGTGCCACCAGCAGCTCCTGGCAGGGTTTGGGGAATGAGCAGTTCTTC	CATSSSWQGLGNEQFF
TRBV7-9	TRBJ1-1	-	-	TGTGCCAGCAGCCCCCGGACCGGCAAGAACACTGAAGCTTTCTTT	CASSPRTGKNTEAFF
TRBV4-2	TRBJ1-4	-	-	TGTGCCAGCAGCCAAGATACCCCAGGGATTAATGAAAGACTGTTTTTT	CASSQDTPGINERLFF
TRBV11-2	TRBJ1-1	-	-	TGTGCCAGCAGCTTAGATATCAACACTGAAGCTTTCTTT	CASSLDINTEAFF
TRBV11-2	TRBJ1-4	-	once	TGTGCCAGCAGCTTCGGGGGGACTTGGGGTGAAAAACTGTTTTTT	CASSFGGTWGEKLFF
TRBV18	TRBJ1-3	TRBD1	-	TGTGCCAGCTCACCGAAGGGACAGGGGGCTAACACCATATATTTT	CASSPKGQGANTIYF
TRBV6-7	TRBJ1-1	-	-	TGTGCCAGCAGTCCACGGACAATCAGGGGAAACACTGAAGCTTTCTTT	CASSPRTIRGNTEAFF
TRBV6-5	TRBJ2-3	-	-	TGTGCCAGCAGGTACAGGGGGGGCGGCACAGATACGCAGTATTTT	CASRYRGGGTDTQYF
TRBV28	TRBJ2-2	-	-	TGTGCCAGCAGTCCAGGGGGGATTAACACCGGGGAGCTGTTTTTT	CASSPGGINTGELFF
TRBV27	TRBJ1-2	-	-	TGTGCCAGCAGTTCCGCACAGGCGGGGGCCTATGGCTACACCTTC	CASSSAQAGAYGYTF
TRBV25-1	TRBJ1-1	-	once	TGTGCCAGCAGTAGAGGGAGAACGAACACTGAAGCTTTCTTT	CASSRGRTNTEAFF
TRBV30	TRBJ1-1	-	-	TGTGCCTACTCGACAGGTCCGGGCACTGAAGCTTTCTTT	CAYSTGPGTEAFF
TRBV14	TRBJ2-5	-	-	TGTGCCAGCAGCCCCCGGCGAATCCAGGGAGAGACCCAGTACTTC	CASSPRRIQGETQYF
TRBV28	TRBJ1-4	TRBD1	-	TGTGCCAGCAGACGACAGGGGGCAACTAATGAAAAACTGTTTTTT	CASRRQGATNEKLFF
TRBV7-3	TRBJ1-2	-	-	TGTGCCAGCAGCTTAAGAGCGAGTAAAGCTGATGGCTACACCTTC	CASSLRASKADGYTF
TRBV6-5	TRBJ2-2	-	-	TGTGCCAGCAGTTATAAACGACAACCCAACACCGGGGAGCTGTTTTTT	CASSYKRQPNTGELFF
TRBV7-9	TRBJ2-7	-	-	TGTGCCAGCAGCTTAGCTGGCAGGGGAACCTACGAGCAGTACTTC	CASSLAGRGTYEQYF
TRBV9	TRBJ1-5	TRBD1	-	TGTGCCAGCAGCCGACAGGGAGCCGGTCAGCCCCAGCATTTT	CASSRQGAGQPQHF
TRBV6-5	TRBJ2-1	-	-	TGTGCCAGCAGCTATTACGAGGACAATGAGCAGTTCTTC	CASSYYEDNEQFF
TRBV6-5	TRBJ1-6	-	-	TGTGCCAGCAGTTACCAAAGGACGGTAGGCAATTCACCCCTCCACTTT	CASSYQRTVGNSPLHF
TRBV24-1	TRBJ2-3	-	once	TGTGCCACCAGTGATCAGACAGATACGCAGTATTTT	CATSDQTDTQYF
TRBV3-1/TRBV3-2	TRBJ1-2	TRBD1	medium-sized	TGTGCCAGCAGCCAAGCGACAGGGGACCTCTATGGCTACACCTTC	CASSQATGDLYGYTF
TRBV5-1	TRBJ2-2	TRBD1	-	TGCGCCAGCAGCTTGGGACAGGGGGCGAACACCGGGGAGCTGTTTTTT	CASSLGQGANTGELFF
TRBV9	TRBJ1-2	-	-	TGTGCCAGCAGCGTGGCGGACAGAAACCTCTTCTATGGCTACACCTTC	CASSVADRNLFYGYTF
TRBV20-1	TRBJ2-1	TRBD2	-	TGCAGTGCTAGTAGCGGGGGGGCGTCGCAGTTCTTC	CSASSGGASQFF
TRBV18	TRBJ1-6	-	-	TGTGCCAGCTCACCGCAACAGGGCGGCTATAATTCACCCCTCCACTTT	CASSPQQGGYNSPLHF
TRBV18	TRBJ1-2	TRBD1	few	TGTGCCAGCTCACCACAGCCGACAGGGGGACCTAACTATGGCTACACCTTC	CASSPQPTGGPNYGYTF
TRBV19	TRBJ1-1	-	-	TGTGCCAGTAGTAGCCCCCGGGCCCTGAACACTGAAGCTTTCTTT	CASSSPRALNTEAFF
TRBV3-1/TRBV3-2	TRBJ2-7	TRBD1	-	TGTGCCAGCAGCCGAGGGACAGACTACGAGCAGTACTTC	CASSRGTDYEQYF
TRBV19	TRBJ1-2	TRBD1	-	TGTGCCAGTAGTATAGATCGGGACAGGTTATATGGCTACACCTTC	CASSIDRDRLYGYTF
TRBV7-2	TRBJ1-2	TRBD1	-	TGTGCCAGCAGCTTTCGCGATGACAGGGACTATGGCTACACCTTC	CASSFRDDRDYGYTF
TRBV11-3	TRBJ2-6	TRBD2	-	TGTGCCAGCAGCTTAGGACTAGCGGGGCTCTCTGGGGCCAACGTCCTGACTTTC	CASSLGLAGLSGANVLTF
TRBV24-1	TRBJ1-2	TRBD1	-	TGTGCCACCAGTGATTCGACAGGGTTCGGCTACACCTTC	CATSDSTGFGYTF
TRBV27	TRBJ2-7	-	-	TGTGCCAGCAGTACTGGATCCTATTACGAGCAGTACTTC	CASSTGSYYEQYF